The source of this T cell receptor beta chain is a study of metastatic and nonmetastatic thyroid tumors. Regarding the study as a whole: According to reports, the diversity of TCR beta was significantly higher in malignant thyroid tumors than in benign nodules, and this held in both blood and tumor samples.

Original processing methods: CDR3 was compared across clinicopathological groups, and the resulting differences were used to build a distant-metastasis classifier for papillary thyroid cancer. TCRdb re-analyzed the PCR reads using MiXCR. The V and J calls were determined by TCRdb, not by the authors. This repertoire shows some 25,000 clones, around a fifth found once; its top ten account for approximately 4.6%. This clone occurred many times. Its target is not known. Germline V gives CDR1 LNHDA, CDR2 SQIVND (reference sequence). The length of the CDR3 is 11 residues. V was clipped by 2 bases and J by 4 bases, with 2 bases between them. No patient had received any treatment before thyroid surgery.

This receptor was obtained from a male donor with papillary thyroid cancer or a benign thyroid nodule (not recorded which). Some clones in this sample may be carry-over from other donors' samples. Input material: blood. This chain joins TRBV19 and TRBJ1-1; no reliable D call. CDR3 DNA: TGTGCCAGTAGTATATTCACTGAAGCTTTCTTT. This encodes CASSIFTEAFF.